Listed below are T cell receptor beta chains from one sample, sequenced in a study of T-cell memory formation after mild COVID-19. TCRdb reanalysed the 5' RACE reads using MiXCR and keeps one entry per CDR3 protein. Among 350,000 to 400,000 distinct CDR3 sequences listed, 20% to 25% were seen once. The source material was PBMCs or a T cell subset sorted from them (not recorded which). These receptors were taken from an adult woman who had mild COVID-19 (a few samples of this study predate the infection). Cell type and time point are not known. Each CDR3 is given without its conserved first and last residue.

V gene	J gene	CDR3 protein
TRBV20-1	TRBJ2-1	SATMGQGTNNEQF
TRBV5-1	TRBJ2-3	ASSLIGSSSTDTQY
TRBV12-3/TRBV12-4	TRBJ2-2	ASSFPRRVLNTGELF
TRBV5-1	TRBJ1-1	ASSPRTGGGTEAF
TRBV7-2	TRBJ2-5	ASSLYGTGRRAFGTQY
TRBV12-3/TRBV12-4	TRBJ2-3	ASSLGSNTDTQY
TRBV12-3/TRBV12-4	TRBJ1-1	ASSSSGELNTEAF
TRBV6-5	TRBJ1-1	ASSRGGRTEAF
TRBV5-1	TRBJ1-6	ASSMGQGYNSPLH
TRBV18	TRBJ2-2	ASSPQGPTGELF
TRBV2	TRBJ2-5	ASSLTSGGQETQY
TRBV6-6	TRBJ1-1	ASSQGPLLGDPFGNTEAF
TRBV5-1	TRBJ2-6	ASSPRDRSSGANVLT